This T cell receptor beta chain was profiled in a study of T cell repertoires in cytomegalovirus infection. About the study: Public TCR beta signatures provided an indication of both CMV infection and a matching HLA type. Study-level points and caveats: Clonotype analysis showed dominance of the ex vivo response by HLA-C-restricted CMV-specific TCR beta clonotypes. Identification of carriers of CMV plus the relevant HLA was performed using cumulative public TCR beta family frequency.

A word on this clonotype: What it binds is unknown.

In TCRdb, the reads were re-called with MiXCR into one record per CDR3 protein. Of roughly 130,000 distinct CDR3 sequences in the sample, 20% to 30% were seen once. The receptor's source is a human donor in good health (CMV status not recorded). Some clones in this sample may be carry-over from other donors' samples. The source material was PBMCs, sequenced either directly or after in vitro stimulation (not recorded which).

CDR3 sequence reads: CASRYRGTDYTF. CDR3 bases: TGTGCCAGTAGATACAGGGGAACTGACTACACCTTC. The gene calls are TRBV19 and TRBJ1-2, with 7 bases aligning to TRBD1. Germline-derived CDR1 and CDR2 are LNHDA and SQIVND (reference sequence). J gave up 10 bases and V 6 bases, and 8 bases lay outside the gene matches. This CDR3 has 12 residues.